This TCR beta chain was identified during a study of beta chain features in type 1 diabetes. The isolated RNA, all of it, was reverse transcribed, so expressed TCRB transcripts were what got sequenced. Assay used: immunoSEQ multiplex PCR; TCRdb lists only in-frame clones, some missing. The profile shows some 150,000 clones, about 10% of them singletons. V gave up 4 bases and J gave up 5 bases; unmatched junction bases: 12. This CDR3 region has 16 residues. Germline V gene sequence: CDR1 ENHRY, CDR2 SYGVKD. The source is a man between 18 and 35 years old in good health. The chain links TRBV10-3 to TRBJ1-2, with TRBD1 identical over 8 bases. The sample was naive CD4+ T cells from blood. The chain's CDR3 is CAISGGTGTGAYGYTF. The CDR3 DNA follows: TGTGCCATCAGTGGGGGAACCGGGACAGGAGCGTATGGCTACACCTTC.